Listed below are T cell receptor beta chains from one sample, sequenced in a study of CD8+ T cells in alopecia areata. Data came from immunoSEQ multiplex PCR; TCRdb stores just in-frame clones and leaves some out. The table records over 150,000 clones, around 50% of them present only once. The specimen sequenced was CD8+ T cells sorted from blood. These receptors all come from a human donor in good health. Each CDR3 is given with its conserved first and last residue. The D gene is left open where the match is weak. Not all rows give a size; the values are once, few, many and, for expanded clones, a class.

abundance: NA
v_gene: TRBV4-1
len: 14
d_gene: NA
j_gene: TRBJ1-1
CDR3nt: TGCGCCAGCAGCCAAGCGCCGGGGACGACTGAAGCTTTCTTT
CDR3aa: CASSQAPGTTEAFF

abundance: few
v_gene: TRBV9
len: 13
d_gene: NA
j_gene: TRBJ1-1
CDR3nt: TGTGCCAGCAGCGTAGCCAGAATGACTGAAGCTTTCTTT
CDR3aa: CASSVARMTEAFF

abundance: NA
v_gene: TRBV4-1
len: 15
d_gene: NA
j_gene: TRBJ1-2
CDR3nt: TGCGCCAGCAGCCAAGGACAGTCCACAGGTTATGGCTACACCTTC
CDR3aa: CASSQGQSTGYGYTF

abundance: NA
v_gene: TRBV6-5
len: 14
d_gene: NA
j_gene: TRBJ2-3
CDR3nt: TGTGCCAGCGGGGGAGGAGTGAGCACAGATACGCAGTATTTT
CDR3aa: CASGGGVSTDTQYF

abundance: few
v_gene: TRBV5-1
len: 15
d_gene: TRBD1
j_gene: TRBJ2-7
CDR3nt: TGCGCCAGCAGCTTGGAGGGACAGGGAAAGGACGAGCAGTACTTC
CDR3aa: CASSLEGQGKDEQYF

abundance: NA
v_gene: TRBV13
len: 14
d_gene: NA
j_gene: TRBJ2-7
CDR3nt: TGTGCCAGCAGCTTAGTTGGCGGAGCCTACGAGCAGTACTTC
CDR3aa: CASSLVGGAYEQYF

abundance: NA
v_gene: TRBV5-1
len: 17
d_gene: TRBD2
j_gene: TRBJ2-1
CDR3nt: TGCGCCAGCAGCTCAATAGCGGGGGGCAGCTCCTACAATGAGCAGTTCTTC
CDR3aa: CASSSIAGGSSYNEQFF

abundance: few
v_gene: TRBV29-1
len: 12
d_gene: NA
j_gene: TRBJ2-2
CDR3nt: TGCAGCGCCTCTCGGAGCACCGGGGAGCTGTTTTTT
CDR3aa: CSASRSTGELFF

abundance: few
v_gene: TRBV29-1
len: 14
d_gene: TRBD2
j_gene: TRBJ2-3
CDR3nt: TGCAGCGTTGAAGATACAGCGGGGGCAGATACGCAGTATTTT
CDR3aa: CSVEDTAGADTQYF

abundance: NA
v_gene: TRBV5-6
len: 14
d_gene: NA
j_gene: TRBJ2-1
CDR3nt: TGTGCCAGCAGCTCGGTGGGCCCCTCTAATGAGCAGTTCTTC
CDR3aa: CASSSVGPSNEQFF

abundance: NA
v_gene: TRBV2
len: 14
d_gene: NA
j_gene: TRBJ2-3
CDR3nt: TGTGCCAGCAGTGAAGCAAACTATGGTCAGTTTCTGTATTTT
CDR3aa: CASSEANYGQFLYF

abundance: NA
v_gene: TRBV6-1
len: 16
d_gene: NA
j_gene: TRBJ1-2
CDR3nt: TGTGCCAGCAGTGAAGCTGAGCGGTGGGGTAACTATGGCTACACCTTC
CDR3aa: CASSEAERWGNYGYTF

abundance: NA
v_gene: TRBV29-1
len: 14
d_gene: TRBD1
j_gene: TRBJ1-2
CDR3nt: TGCAGCGTTGACGAATTGGCAGGGGGGTTTGGCTACACCTTC
CDR3aa: CSVDELAGGFGYTF

abundance: NA
v_gene: TRBV2
len: 12
d_gene: NA
j_gene: TRBJ1-2
CDR3nt: TGTGCCAGCAGTTTGCAGGGGAATGGCTACACCTTC
CDR3aa: CASSLQGNGYTF

abundance: NA
v_gene: TRBV7-8
len: 15
d_gene: NA
j_gene: TRBJ2-1
CDR3nt: TGTGCCAGCAGGTTATCGGAGGGTGGGTCCAATGAGCAGTTCTTC
CDR3aa: CASRLSEGGSNEQFF

abundance: NA
v_gene: TRBV13
len: 14
d_gene: NA
j_gene: TRBJ2-7
CDR3nt: TGTGCCAGCAGCTTTACAGGGTCTTTCTACGAGCAGTACTTC
CDR3aa: CASSFTGSFYEQYF

abundance: NA
v_gene: TRBV5-6
len: 16
d_gene: NA
j_gene: TRBJ2-5
CDR3nt: TGTGCCAGCAGCTTCGGAGGGGCGGGGCCCGGGGAGACCCAGTACTTC
CDR3aa: CASSFGGAGPGETQYF

abundance: once
v_gene: TRBV9
len: 12
d_gene: NA
j_gene: TRBJ2-5
CDR3nt: TGTGCCAGCAGCGTAGTCGGAGAGACCCAGTACTTC
CDR3aa: CASSVVGETQYF

abundance: NA
v_gene: TRBV4-1
len: 15
d_gene: NA
j_gene: TRBJ2-2
CDR3nt: TGCGCCAGCAGCCCGATGCCCTCGAACACCGGGGAGCTGTTTTTT
CDR3aa: CASSPMPSNTGELFF

abundance: NA
v_gene: TRBV29-1
len: 14
d_gene: NA
j_gene: TRBJ2-3
CDR3nt: TGCAGCGTTGACGGGAACGCGGGCACAGATACGCAGTATTTT
CDR3aa: CSVDGNAGTDTQYF

abundance: NA
v_gene: TRBV4-1
len: 15
d_gene: NA
j_gene: TRBJ1-2
CDR3nt: TGCGCCAGCAGCCAAGGTGCCAGTTCTAACTATGGCTACACCTTC
CDR3aa: CASSQGASSNYGYTF

abundance: few
v_gene: TRBV5-1
len: 15
d_gene: NA
j_gene: TRBJ2-5
CDR3nt: TGCGCCAGCAGCCTAAGTCAGGAGGATCAAGAGACCCAGTACTTC
CDR3aa: CASSLSQEDQETQYF

abundance: NA
v_gene: TRBV11-2
len: 12
d_gene: NA
j_gene: TRBJ2-7
CDR3nt: TGTGCCAGCAGCTTATTATACTACGAGCAGTACTTC
CDR3aa: CASSLLYYEQYF

abundance: few
v_gene: TRBV7-9
len: 16
d_gene: NA
j_gene: TRBJ2-3
CDR3nt: TGTGCCAGCTTTCCCCACGAGGGGGGCAGGTCAGATACGCAGTATTTT
CDR3aa: CASFPHEGGRSDTQYF

abundance: NA
v_gene: TRBV6-5
len: 14
d_gene: NA
j_gene: TRBJ2-2
CDR3nt: TGTGCCAGCAGCTACGGATTCGGCACCGGGGAGCTGTTTTTT
CDR3aa: CASSYGFGTGELFF

abundance: NA
v_gene: TRBV7-3
len: 13
d_gene: NA
j_gene: TRBJ1-2
CDR3nt: TGTGCCAGCAGCTTCTTAAGGAGGTATGGCTACACCTTC
CDR3aa: CASSFLRRYGYTF

abundance: NA
v_gene: TRBV29-1
len: 20
d_gene: TRBD2
j_gene: TRBJ2-1
CDR3nt: TGCAGCGTTGAAGATCATAGACTAGCGGGGGAAATAAGTCTGGTCGATGAGCAGTTCTTC
CDR3aa: CSVEDHRLAGEISLVDEQFF

abundance: NA
v_gene: TRBV27
len: 14
d_gene: NA
j_gene: TRBJ1-5
CDR3nt: TGTGCCAGCAGTCCCGGGAGCTCCAATCAGCCCCAGCATTTT
CDR3aa: CASSPGSSNQPQHF

abundance: many
v_gene: TRBV7-9
len: 15
d_gene: NA
j_gene: TRBJ2-1
CDR3nt: TGTGCCAGCAGCTTAGGAGGGGGGTCGATCAATGAGCAGTTCTTC
CDR3aa: CASSLGGGSINEQFF

abundance: few
v_gene: TRBV29-1
len: 14
d_gene: TRBD1
j_gene: TRBJ1-5
CDR3nt: TGCAGCGTTGAAGAACAGGGGACCAATCAGCCCCAGCATTTT
CDR3aa: CSVEEQGTNQPQHF

abundance: NA
v_gene: TRBV13
len: 12
d_gene: NA
j_gene: TRBJ2-3
CDR3nt: TGTGCCAGCAGCTTAGGTCCAGATACGCAGTATTTT
CDR3aa: CASSLGPDTQYF

abundance: few
v_gene: TRBV29-1
len: 10
d_gene: NA
j_gene: TRBJ2-1
CDR3nt: TGCAGCGTTGCGGGGCTTGAGCAGTTCTTC
CDR3aa: CSVAGLEQFF

abundance: NA
v_gene: TRBV29-1
len: 13
d_gene: TRBD1
j_gene: TRBJ1-1
CDR3nt: TGCAGCGTTGAAGATCGAGACAGGGGAGAGGCTTTCTTT
CDR3aa: CSVEDRDRGEAFF

abundance: NA
v_gene: TRBV30
len: 13
d_gene: TRBD1
j_gene: TRBJ1-5
CDR3nt: TGTGCCTGGAGTACAGGGGACAATCAGCCCCAGCATTTT
CDR3aa: CAWSTGDNQPQHF

abundance: NA
v_gene: TRBV5-6
len: 13
d_gene: NA
j_gene: TRBJ2-7
CDR3nt: TGTGCCAGCAGTCCCGACAGCTCCTACGAGCAGTACTTC
CDR3aa: CASSPDSSYEQYF

abundance: few
v_gene: TRBV29-1
len: 14
d_gene: NA
j_gene: TRBJ2-3
CDR3nt: TGCAGCGTTGGAGGACCGCAAAAAGCAGATACGCAGTATTTT
CDR3aa: CSVGGPQKADTQYF

abundance: few
v_gene: TRBV11-2
len: 16
d_gene: TRBD1
j_gene: TRBJ2-3
CDR3nt: TGTGCCAGCAGCTTAGGACAGGGCCTCCGCACAGATACGCAGTATTTT
CDR3aa: CASSLGQGLRTDTQYF

abundance: NA
v_gene: TRBV11-1
len: 12
d_gene: NA
j_gene: TRBJ2-2
CDR3nt: TGTGCCAGCAGCTTCGACACCGGGGAGCTGTTTTTT
CDR3aa: CASSFDTGELFF

abundance: NA
v_gene: TRBV4-1
len: 12
d_gene: NA
j_gene: TRBJ2-1
CDR3nt: TGCGCCAGCAGCCAAGGGAAATTAGAGCAGTTCTTC
CDR3aa: CASSQGKLEQFF

abundance: NA
v_gene: TRBV10-3
len: 15
d_gene: NA
j_gene: TRBJ2-5
CDR3nt: TGTGCCATCAGTGTGGGACCATCGTACCAAGAGACCCAGTACTTC
CDR3aa: CAISVGPSYQETQYF